One and the same sample provided the 27 T cell receptor beta chains below, sequenced in a study of blood T cells in healthy people across ages (dated by TCRdb to the mid-2010s). Preparation of the library involved 5' RACE. Sequencing relied on an Illumina HiSeq 2500. A second roughly 6 to 12 cycle PCR used a sample-barcoded 5' primer and a J-beta primer mix. The raw public data were reprocessed by TCRdb itself: fastp quality trimming at Q25, MiXCR clonotype calling, in-frame beta chains only. Each CDR3 protein appears once, grouped with its most common genes and DNA. Across this sample there are 650,000 to 800,000 distinct CDR3 sequences, with more than 45% seen only once. Roughly 14% of the sample goes to the ten largest clones. The sequenced sample consisted of blood. The source is an elderly woman in good health.

In its sample, this clonotype was seen once. The chain is built from TRBV2 and TRBJ2-4; 10 bases are shared with TRBD2. The closer fit of TRBJ2-7 to the DNA end suggests the J call may be wrong. CDR1 and CDR2 (germline): SNHLY, FYNNEI. This CDR3 is 15 amino acids long. The CDR3 sequence: CASRPTSGATYEQYF. CDR3 coding DNA: TGTGCCAGCAGGCCCACTAGCGGGGCTACCTACGAGCAGTACTTC.

This clonotype was observed at least ten times. In DNA, the CDR3 is TGCAGCGCTCTTCGTGGGGACAGGGTCTGGGAGCAGTACTTC. Translating it yields CSALRGDRVWEQYF. The V gene is TRBV29-1, the J gene TRBJ2-7, with 9 bases that match TRBD1. The germline V gene encodes CDR1 SQVTM and CDR2 ANQGSEA. V dropped 7 bases and J dropped 7; count of bases not matched to a gene: 14. The length of the CDR3 is 14 residues.

As concerns this clonotype: A much more abundant neighbour one base away suggests this may be a read error. CDR3 nucleotides: TGCAGCGTTGAAGATCTTGGGACTGGCGAACCAGATACGCAGTATTTT. Translated: CSVEDLGTGEPDTQYF. V and J are TRBV29-1 and TRBJ2-3, with D perhaps TRBD2 (6 bases). The CDR3 totals 16 residues. The germline CDR1 and CDR2 sequences are SQVTM and ANQGSEA. The V and J ends lost 0 bases and 4 bases respectively, with 17 bases between them.

The sample holds many counts of this clonotype. DNA of the CDR3: TGTGCCAGCAGTCCGGACAGGGACCTCTCCTACGAGCAGTACTTC. Residues: CASSPDRDLSYEQYF. The V call is TRBV27, the J call TRBJ2-7, with TRBD1 matching 8 bases. V shed 5 bases, J shed 0 bases, and the junction held 6 bases outside the gene matches. This CDR3 comprises 15 residues. CDR1 MNHEY and CDR2 SMNVEV come from the germline V gene (reference sequence).

The genes are TRBV27 and TRBJ1-1, with 7 nucleotides matching TRBD1. J was trimmed by 1 base and V by 8 bases; bases with no gene match: 1. The V gene's germline CDR1 is MNHEY and CDR2 SMNVEV (reference sequence). The CDR3 length is 12 residues. CDR3 bases: TGTGCCAGCTGGACAGGGAACACTGAAGCTTTCTTT. This codes for CASWTGNTEAFF.

There are many counts of this clonotype. The V gene is TRBV6-6, the J gene TRBJ1-4; 9 nucleotides agree with TRBD1. V trimming: 6 bases; J trimming: 1 base; junction bases outside the gene matches: 6. Germline CDR1 and CDR2: MNHNY and SVGAGI (reference sequence). CDR3 length equals 16 residues. This CDR3 is CASRLGQGVTNEKLFF. Written as DNA, the CDR3 is TGTGCCAGCAGACTGGGACAGGGAGTAACTAATGAAAAACTGTTTTTT.

Concerning this clonotype: With a much larger clone just one base away, this may be a read error. The V call is TRBV10-3, the J call TRBJ2-1; D is unclear. The CDR3 length is 11 residues. Germline loops: CDR1 ENHRY, CDR2 SYGVKD. The CDR3 sequence: CASSTNNEQFF. The CDR3 DNA is TGTGCCAGCAGTACTAACAATGAGCAGTTCTTC.

With regard to this clonotype: A much larger clone lies a single base off, so this may be a read error. This rearrangement joins TRBV28 to TRBJ2-1; D gene uncertain. The J call is in doubt because the DNA end fits TRBJ2-7 better. Germline CDR1 reads MDHEN; CDR2 reads SYDVKM. CDR3 size: 17 residues. The CDR3 DNA follows: TGTGCCAGCAGCCCTGTCAAACAAGTGGGGTCCTACAATGAGCAGTACTTC. Protein: CASSPVKQVGSYNEQYF.

A single count supports this clonotype. The chain employs TRBV6-1 and TRBJ2-1, with 12 bases fitting TRBD2. Germline CDR1 is MNHNS and CDR2 is SASEGT. The CDR3 extends over 15 amino acids. V was pared by 6 bases and J by 8 bases, with 8 bases of the junction left unmatched. CDR3 sequence: CASSPTSGRLDEQFF. CDR3 in DNA: TGTGCCAGCAGCCCCACTAGCGGGAGGCTCGATGAGCAGTTCTTC.

This clonotype was seen more than once but under ten times. The chain is built from TRBV12-3 or TRBV12-4 and TRBJ1-4, with 7 bases fitting TRBD1. After removal of 5 bases from V and 7 bases from J, the junction contained 7 bases not matched to a gene. The CDR3 extends over 14 amino acids. CDR3 sequence (DNA): TGTGCCAGCAGTCTACAGGGGTTGTCTGAAAAACTGTTTTTT. Amino acids: CASSLQGLSEKLFF.

This chain joins TRBV20-1 and TRBJ2-3; D is uncertain. There are 11 residues in the CDR3. The germline V and J ends were trimmed by 6 bases and 11 bases, with 15 bases remaining between them. Germline-derived CDR1 and CDR2 are DFQATT and SNEGSKA (reference sequence). The CDR3 is CSANLRCEQYF. For the CDR3, the DNA is TGCAGTGCCAACCTGAGGTGTGAGCAGTATTTT.

The rearrangement joins TRBV4-2 to TRBJ2-7; D unclear. This CDR3 has 15 amino acids. Trimming removed 0 bases at V and 0 bases at J, with 9 bases between. Germline-derived CDR1 and CDR2 are LGHNA and YNFKEQ. DNA for the CDR3: TGTGCCAGCAGCCAAGATCGAAGTTACTCCTACGAGCAGTACTTC. This codes for CASSQDRSYSYEQYF.

A note on this clonotype: This sequence may be a read error, since a much larger clone differs from it by one base. V gene TRBV20-1 combines with J gene TRBJ2-1; 11 bases agree with TRBD2. V lost 0 bases to trimming and J lost 10 bases; unmatched junction nucleotides: 5. The CDR3 has 14 amino acids. Germline CDR1 and CDR2: DFQATT and SNEGSKA (reference sequence). The CDR3 sequence is CSAREGTSGYEQFF. The CDR3 region has the DNA TGCAGTGCTAGAGAAGGGACTAGCGGCTACGAGCAGTTCTTC.

The gene calls are TRBV4-1 and TRBJ2-7; D is uncertain. The J call is uncertain, as TRBJ2-5 better fits the DNA end. Per germline, CDR1 MGHRA and CDR2 YSYEKL. The CDR3 spans 17 residues. CDR3 DNA: TGCGCCAGCAGCCAAGATGGCGGAGTACGTGGATTGCAGACCCAGTACTTC. Translation: CASSQDGGVRGLQTQYF.

Remarks on this clonotype: With a much larger clone just one base away, this may be a read error. The rearrangement uses TRBV12-3 or TRBV12-4 and TRBJ1-2, with unresolved D. The CDR3 has 13 residues. CDR3 in DNA: TGTGCCAGCATAGGCGGCAAGAACTCTGGCTACACCTTC. This encodes CASIGGKNSGYTF.

V and J are TRBV20-1 and TRBJ1-2; 7 bases are a match to TRBD1. J lost 7 bases, V lost 2 bases, and 10 bases had no gene match. The CDR3 contains 14 residues. In germline, CDR1 is DFQATT, CDR2 SNEGSKA (reference sequence). In DNA form, the CDR3 reads TGCAGTGCTAGAACCGACAGGGACGACCGTGGCTACACCTTC. It is translated as CSARTDRDDRGYTF.

A single count supports this clonotype. The chain carries TRBV20-1 and TRBJ1-2; TRBD1 is a possible D gene (6 bases). V lost 1 base, J lost 5 bases, and 14 bases lay in between. This CDR3 contains 14 residues. CDR1 is DFQATT, CDR2 SNEGSKA, per germline (reference sequence). The CDR3 coding sequence is TGCAGTGCTAGAGTTACCGCAGGGGAGTATGGCTACACCTTC. Its translation is CSARVTAGEYGYTF.

The chain has TRBV27 and TRBJ1-2; a weak D match, TRBD1 (6 bases). Between the trimmed V and J ends, which lost 9 bases and 1 base, there was a span of 21 bases. Germline V lookup: CDR1 MNHEY, CDR2 SMNVEV (reference sequence). The CDR3 sequence is 16 residues long. CDR3 loop: CARNPDGQLVNYGYTF. The CDR3 DNA sequence: TGTGCCAGGAACCCGGATGGACAGCTTGTTAACTATGGCTACACCTTC.

In its sample, this clonotype was seen many times. The V and J genes are TRBV20-1 and TRBJ2-1, with unresolved D. This CDR3 contains 13 residues. Germline loops: CDR1 DFQATT, CDR2 SNEGSKA (reference sequence). The ends were cut back, 3 bases at V and 8 bases at J, with 14 bases in the middle. The CDR3 loop is CSASTPLMDEQFF. The CDR3 DNA follows: TGCAGTGCTAGTACTCCCCTTATGGATGAGCAGTTCTTC.

V is TRBV14 and J is TRBJ2-1, with a weak D call TRBD2 (5 bases). CDR1 is SGHDN and CDR2 is FVKESK in the germline V gene. V dropped 10 bases and J dropped 10 bases, with 17 bases sitting between them. CDR3 length: 12 residues. This chain's CDR3 is CATSSGFGEQFF. Here the CDR3 DNA reads TGTGCCACCTCATCGGGATTTGGGGAGCAGTTCTTC. The full variable domain, rest sourced from reference TRBV14 and TRBJ2-1, is EAGVTQFPSHSVIEKGQTVTLRCDPISGHDNLYWYRRVMGKEIKFLLHFVKESKQDESGMPNNRFLAERTGGTYSTLKVQPAELEDSGVYFCATSSGFGEQFFGPGTRLTVL.

This chain joins TRBV20-1 and TRBJ2-5; D might be TRBD2 (6 bases). The CDR3 has 14 amino acids. V was clipped by 2 bases and J by 5 bases, with 15 bases between them. Germline lookup yields CDR1 DFQATT and CDR2 SNEGSKA (reference sequence). This chain's CDR3 is CSARPTTGRETQYF. DNA of the CDR3: TGCAGTGCTAGACCCACTACGGGGAGGGAGACCCAGTACTTC.

The chain is built from TRBV2 and TRBJ2-7; 7 bases match TRBD2. There are 15 residues in the CDR3. The trim removed 6 bases at V and 5 bases at J, leaving 13 bases unmatched. CDR1 and CDR2 from the germline V gene are SNHLY and FYNNEI. The CDR3 loop is CASRKELAGSHEQYF. DNA of the CDR3: TGTGCCAGCAGGAAGGAATTAGCGGGTTCTCACGAGCAGTACTTC.

The chain joins TRBV20-1 to TRBJ2-3; TRBD2 matches at 10 bases. V gave up 0 bases and J gave up 4 bases; unmatched junction bases: 4. The germline V gene encodes CDR1 DFQATT and CDR2 SNEGSKA (reference sequence). This CDR3 is built from 15 residues. CDR3 bases: TGCAGTGCTAGAGATACGAGCGGGGGGGCAGATACGCAGTATTTT. Protein: CSARDTSGGADTQYF.

V gene TRBV15 combines with J gene TRBJ1-1; D uncertain. Germline CDR1 is LNHNV and CDR2 is YYDKDF (reference sequence). Deletions cut 1 base from V and 1 base from J, with 10 bases between. This CDR3 has 15 residues. CDR3 sequence: CATSRAPLRNTEAFF. DNA for the CDR3: TGTGCCACCAGCAGAGCTCCTTTAAGGAACACTGAAGCTTTCTTT.

This clonotype has a handful of counts. V gene TRBV6-1 combines with J gene TRBJ1-4, with 11 bases fitting TRBD1. J was trimmed by 6 bases and V by 1 base; bases with no gene match: 4. Germline lookup yields CDR1 MNHNS and CDR2 SASEGT. CDR3 size: 16 residues. This CDR3 is CASSEGLGQGDEKLFF. The CDR3 DNA sequence: TGTGCCAGCAGTGAAGGGCTGGGACAGGGGGATGAAAAACTGTTTTTT.

The CDR3 nucleotides read TGCGCCAGCAGCCAAGGGACTAGCGGGGGCACAGATACGCAGTATTTT. Translated, it gives CASSQGTSGGTDTQYF. The rearrangement links TRBV4-3 to TRBJ2-3; 12 positions agree with TRBD2. The CDR3 is 16 amino acids. V gave up 1 base and J gave up 1 base; unmatched junction bases: 0. CDR1 is LGHNA, CDR2 YSLEER, per germline.

The table lists this clonotype with many counts. The chain has TRBV10-3 and TRBJ2-3, with TRBD1 matching 8 bases. Germline assignment: CDR1 ENHRY and CDR2 SYGVKD. Trimming took 6 bases from V and 2 from J; bases not matched to a gene: 7. There are 15 residues in the CDR3. The CDR3 sequence: CAISRQGTFTDTQYF. As DNA, the CDR3 is TGTGCCATCAGCCGACAGGGGACGTTCACAGATACGCAGTATTTT.